These 10 T cell receptor beta chains came from one sample sequenced in a study of blood T cell repertoires in COVID-19 (dated by TCRdb to between 2020 and 2021). The library was generated by the immunoSEQ multiplex PCR assay. TCRdb retrieved this table from immuneACCESS and kept in-frame rearrangements only. Not all clones are present; in checked studies, unresolved V genes account for under half, and no reason is known for the remainder. The sample table records about 200,000 clones; 75% to 90% of these occur just once. Together, the top ten hold 5.2% of the sample. Sequenced material: peripheral blood. The source of these receptors is an older woman with COVID-19, enrolled during active disease.

The chain carries TRBV11-3 and TRBJ1-1, with 10 bases aligning to TRBD1. V lost 5 bases, J lost 7 bases, and 10 bases stayed unmatched. CDR1 is SGHNT, CDR2 YENEEA, per germline. The CDR3 has 15 residues. CDR3 nucleotide sequence: TGTGCCAGCAGCGCCCGGGGACAGGGGATCGGTGAAGCTTTCTTT. Amino acid sequence: CASSARGQGIGEAFF.

This chain links TRBV5-4 with TRBJ2-1; 8 positions match TRBD1. Trimming cost V 1 base and J 8 bases; bases outside gene matches: 8. This CDR3 region has 15 residues. CDR1 is SGHNT and CDR2 is YYREEE in the germline V gene (reference sequence). CDR3 DNA: TGTGCCAGCAGCTTGACGGTTGACAGGGGATATGAGCAGTTCTTC. Amino acid sequence: CASSLTVDRGYEQFF.

The rearrangement uses TRBV18 and TRBJ2-7, with unresolved D. This CDR3 spans 13 amino acids. Germline loops: CDR1 KGHSH, CDR2 LQKENI. Trimming pared 3 bases from V and 3 bases from J, leaving 9 bases between. The chain's CDR3 is CASSPSPGYEQYF. The CDR3, as DNA: TGTGCCAGCTCACCCAGTCCGGGCTACGAGCAGTACTTC. Filled out from reference TRBV18 and TRBJ2-7, the complete variable domain reads NAGVMQNPRHLVRRRGQEARLRCSPMKGHSHVYWYRQLPEEGLKFMVYLQKENIIDESGMPKERFSAEFPKEGPSILRIQQVVRGDSAAYFCASSPSPGYEQYFGPGTRLTVT.

The chain is built from TRBV5-5 and TRBJ2-2, with TRBD1 matching over 7 bases. Germline V CDR1 and CDR2: SGHKS, YYEKEE (reference sequence). With V trimmed by 4 bases and J by 5 bases, 2 bases remained unmatched. This CDR3 is built from 13 residues. The CDR3, as DNA: TGTGCCAGCAGCCTGACAGGGACCGGGGAGCTGTTTTTT. Protein: CASSLTGTGELFF.

V is TRBV3-1 (or the pseudogene TRBV3-2) and J is TRBJ1-4, with D possibly TRBD1 on 5 matching bases. V was pared by 1 base and J by 4 bases, with 7 bases between. This CDR3 comprises 14 residues. Germline V gives CDR1 LGHDT, CDR2 YNNKEL (reference sequence). Here the CDR3 DNA reads TGTGCCAGCAGCCAAGGACAGCTTAATGAAAAACTGTTTTTT. It codes for CASSQGQLNEKLFF.

V and J are TRBV7-2 and TRBJ1-2; D is perhaps TRBD1 (6 bases). The germline gives CDR1 SGHTA, CDR2 FQGNSA. V lost 6 bases and J 4 bases, leaving 12 bases between the germline ends. There are 13 residues in the CDR3. The CDR3 nucleotides read TGTGCCAGCAGACAGGGACCGCTCTATGGCTACACCTTC. This codes for CASRQGPLYGYTF. Full variable domain (rest looked up from reference TRBV7-2 and TRBJ1-2): GAGVSQSPSNKVTEKGKDVELRCDPISGHTALYWYRQSLGQGLEFLIYFQGNSAPDKSGLPSDRFSAERTGGSVSTLTIQRTQQEDSAVYLCASRQGPLYGYTFGSGTRLTVV.

Concerning this clone: Sequence at one end of the junction differs from germline and may be a read error. Other DNA sequences in the sample encode the same CDR3. The rearrangement uses TRBV7-9 and TRBJ2-5, with D possibly matching TRBD2 (7 bases). This CDR3 is 15 amino acids long. Germline-derived CDR1 and CDR2 are SEHNR and FQNEAQ (reference sequence). In nucleotides, the CDR3 is TGTGCCAGTAGCTTAGACGGGGGGCGAGGAGAGACCCAGTACTTC. This translates into CASSLDGGRGETQYF.

The chain couples TRBV3-1 (or the pseudogene TRBV3-2) to TRBJ1-2, with TRBD1 as a possible D gene (6 bases). The germline V gene has CDR1 LGHDT and CDR2 YNNKEL (reference sequence). The CDR3 spans 15 residues. The ends were cut back, 1 base at V and 5 bases at J, with 14 bases in the middle. Written as DNA, the CDR3 is TGTGCCAGCAGCCAAGCATACAGGGACGAGTATGGCTACACCTTC. This codes for CASSQAYRDEYGYTF.

The rearrangement uses TRBV24-1 and TRBJ2-1, with 9 bases aligning to TRBD1. The CDR3 has 16 residues. J gave up 5 bases and V 4 bases, and 8 bases lay outside the gene matches. Per the germline V gene, CDR1 is KGHDR and CDR2 is SFDVKD. The CDR3 loop is CATSDTGTGKNNEQFF. CDR3 nucleotides: TGTGCCACCAGTGACACCGGGACAGGGAAGAACAATGAGCAGTTCTTC.

The chain employs TRBV5-1 and TRBJ1-1; 7 bases are a match to TRBD1. Germline assignment: CDR1 SGHRS and CDR2 YFSETQ. This CDR3 spans 18 amino acids. Losses at the gene ends were 0 bases for V and 2 bases for J; bases not matched to a gene: 13. The CDR3, as DNA: TGCGCCAGCAGCTTGGCCCGGGTCGGTACAGGGGTAAACACTGAAGCTTTCTTT. It encodes CASSLARVGTGVNTEAFF.